Shown below are 15 T cell receptor beta chains from a single sample sequenced in a study of blood T cell repertoires in COVID-19. The repertoire was sequenced with immunoSEQ multiplex PCR; TCRdb's copy has only in-frame clones and lacks some. The sample carries about 97,000 clones, 80% to 90% recorded once. Sequenced material: peripheral blood. Receptor source: a man between 45 and 60 years old with COVID-19, enrolled during active disease.

The chain joins TRBV6-6 to TRBJ1-5, with D possibly TRBD1 on 6 matching bases. CDR3 length: 16 residues. Deletions cut 7 bases from V and 3 bases from J, with 19 bases between. The germline CDR1 and CDR2 sequences are MNHNY and SVGAGI (reference sequence). The CDR3 region is CASIHGPGAHNQPQHF. The CDR3 DNA follows: TGTGCCAGCATCCACGGGCCAGGGGCCCACAATCAGCCCCAGCATTTT.

The gene calls are TRBV5-1 and TRBJ2-7; perhaps TRBD2 as D (5 bases). Between the trimmed V and J ends, which lost 4 bases and 6 bases, there was a span of 14 bases. Germline V gives CDR1 SGHRS, CDR2 YFSETQ. There are 13 residues in the CDR3. CDR3 amino acids: CASSPTLGVEQYF. CDR3 sequence (DNA): TGCGCCAGCAGCCCGACTCTCGGGGTCGAGCAGTACTTC.

This chain links TRBV9 with TRBJ2-7; 9 bases line up with TRBD1. V was pared by 4 bases and J by 6 bases, with 11 bases of the junction left unmatched. From germline, CDR1 is SGDLS and CDR2 YYNGEE. The CDR3 totals 15 residues. The CDR3 DNA is TGTGCCAGCAGCACCCAACAGGGGGCGGTTAGCGAGCAGTACTTC. Translation: CASSTQQGAVSEQYF. The full variable domain, its missing parts supplied by reference TRBV9 and TRBJ2-7, is DSGVTQTPKHLITATGQRVTLRCSPRSGDLSVYWYQQSLDQGLQFLIQYYNGEERAKGNILERFSAQQFPDLHSELNLSSLELGDSALYFCASSTQQGAVSEQYFGPGTRLTVT.

J is TRBJ2-1 and V is TRBV29-1, with a weak D call TRBD2 (6 bases). V lost 8 bases to trimming and J lost 2 bases, with 13 bases between them. The CDR3 runs to 13 residues. CDR1 and CDR2 from the germline V gene are SQVTM and ANQGSEA. Written as DNA, the CDR3 is TGCAGCACCCTAGCGAGGACCTACAATGAGCAGTTCTTC. It encodes CSTLARTYNEQFF.

V is TRBV3-1 (or the pseudogene TRBV3-2) and J is TRBJ2-7; D may be TRBD2 (5 bases). Germline CDR1 reads LGHDT; CDR2 reads YNNKEL (reference sequence). The V gene lost 4 bases and the J gene lost 3 bases, with 7 bases spanning the gap. The CDR3 has 12 residues. The CDR3, as DNA: TGTGCCAGCAGCCTAAGCGGCTACGAGCAGTACTTC. Its protein product is CASSLSGYEQYF.

The chain is built from TRBV27 and TRBJ1-2, with a weak D call TRBD1 (5 bases). The CDR3 runs 14 residues. The V end lost 2 bases, the J end lost 4 bases, and 11 bases lay between the germline ends. Germline values: CDR1 MNHEY, CDR2 SMNVEV (reference sequence). The CDR3 here is CASSLVARGYGYTF. CDR3 coding DNA: TGTGCCAGCAGTTTAGTCGCAAGGGGCTATGGCTACACCTTC.

The chain has TRBV7-2 and TRBJ2-7, with D possibly being TRBD2 (5 bases). V was trimmed by 3 bases and J by 3 bases, leaving 12 bases between them. This CDR3 has 14 amino acids. CDR1 is SGHTA and CDR2 is FQGNSA in the germline V gene. CDR3 in DNA: TGTGCCAGCAGCTTGACGGACTTCCGCTACGAGCAGTACTTC. Its protein product is CASSLTDFRYEQYF.

The chain recombines TRBV5-5 with TRBJ1-2, with a weak D call TRBD1 (5 bases). Trimming left V 1 base short and J 4 bases short, with 11 bases between. This CDR3 comprises 14 residues. Germline assignment: CDR1 SGHKS and CDR2 YYEKEE (reference sequence). CDR3 sequence (DNA): TGTGCCAGCAGCTTGTTGGCAGGGCCCTATGGCTACACCTTC. Protein: CASSLLAGPYGYTF. Filled out from reference TRBV5-5 and TRBJ1-2, the complete variable domain reads DAGVTQSPTHLIKTRGQQVTLRCSPISGHKSVSWYQQVLGQGPQFIFQYYEKEERGRGNFPDRFSARQFPNYSSELNVNALLLGDSALYLCASSLLAGPYGYTFGSGTRLTVV.

This chain uses TRBV19 with TRBJ2-2; 8 positions agree with TRBD1. Germline V lookup: CDR1 LNHDA, CDR2 SQIVND (reference sequence). CDR3 length equals 17 residues. V dropped 5 bases and J dropped 5; count of bases not matched to a gene: 13. DNA of the CDR3: TGTGCCAGTAGTTGGGAACCGGGACAGGTTTGGACCGGGGAGCTGTTTTTT. It translates to CASSWEPGQVWTGELFF.

This sequence joins TRBV19 and TRBJ2-7; D is possibly TRBD2 (6 bases). This CDR3 has 12 amino acids. V dropped 1 base and J dropped 6 bases, with 7 bases sitting between them. CDR1 and CDR2 from the germline V gene are LNHDA and SQIVND (reference sequence). The DNA of the CDR3 is TGTGCCAGTAGTATAGCCGGGAGCGAGCAGTACTTC. Translation: CASSIAGSEQYF.

This chain connects TRBV11-2 to TRBJ2-3; 7 nucleotides line up with TRBD2. CDR3 length: 14 amino acids. Germline-derived CDR1 and CDR2 are SGHAT and FQNNGV. V shed 5 bases and J 7 bases; nucleotides not matched to a gene: 9. CDR3 coding DNA: TGTGCCAGCAGCGACCCGACTAGCTTATATACGCAGTATTTT. It translates to CASSDPTSLYTQYF.

This chain uses TRBV7-9 with TRBJ1-3; 8 bases are a match to TRBD1. The V and J ends lost 5 bases and 4 bases, in that order; junction bases with no gene match: 7. The length of the CDR3 is 15 residues. Germline V CDR1 and CDR2: SEHNR, FQNEAQ (reference sequence). CDR3 region: CASSPSTGDGNTIYF. The CDR3 region has the DNA TGTGCCAGCAGCCCATCGACAGGGGACGGAAACACCATATATTTT. Full variable domain (missing parts from reference TRBV7-9 and TRBJ1-3): DTGVSQNPRHKITKRGQNVTFRCDPISEHNRLYWYRQTLGQGPEFLTYFQNEAQLEKSRLLSDRFSAERPKGSFSTLEIQRTEQGDSAMYLCASSPSTGDGNTIYFGEGSWLTVV.

This rearrangement joins TRBV20-1 to TRBJ1-5; D remains unclear. The CDR3 is 12 amino acids. Looked up from germline, CDR1 is DFQATT and CDR2 is SNEGSKA (reference sequence). V gave up 3 bases and J gave up 7 bases, with 10 bases separating them. In DNA form, the CDR3 reads TGCAGTGCTAGTTCGGGTGACCAGCCCCAGCATTTT. Amino acids: CSASSGDQPQHF.

This chain joins TRBV18 and TRBJ1-1; 9 positions agree with TRBD1. The ends lost 5 bases at V and 8 bases at J; junction bases unmatched: 3. Germline loops: CDR1 KGHSH, CDR2 LQKENI. The CDR3 runs 12 residues. The CDR3 reads CASSTGQGEAFF. The CDR3 DNA is TGTGCCAGCTCAACTGGACAGGGGGAAGCTTTCTTT.

This sequence joins TRBV11-2 and TRBJ2-4; the D gene is possibly TRBD1 (5 bases). This CDR3 is 17 amino acids long. Looked up from germline, CDR1 is SGHAT and CDR2 is FQNNGV. Trimming left V 8 bases short and J 0 bases short, with 20 bases between. The DNA for the CDR3 is TGTGCCAGCCAGGGTACGCCTGACACTCTAGCCAAAAACATTCAGTACTTC. This sequence encodes CASQGTPDTLAKNIQYF.